These 15 T cell receptor beta chains were sequenced from one sample in a study of cytomegalovirus exposure and HLA in healthy donors (dated by TCRdb to 2016 to 2017). Library preparation used the immunoSEQ multiplex PCR assay. A mixture of 60 forward primers for TCR Vbeta segments and 13 reverse primers for TCR Jbeta segments was used in the multiplex PCR. TCRdb took over this immuneACCESS table, retaining in-frame rearrangements with V and J assigned. Such tables are incomplete; in checked studies, under half of the missing clones stem from an unresolved V gene, and the remainder is unexplained. The sample data list some 160,000 clones, and more than 75% of these were observed just once. The top ten clonotypes cover approximately 2.5% of the sample. The sequencing input was PBMCs. The origin of the receptors is a young man in good health and CMV-seropositive.

This rearrangement joins TRBV19 to TRBJ2-5; 10 nucleotides match TRBD2. Germline V gives CDR1 LNHDA, CDR2 SQIVND (reference sequence). CDR3 size: 16 residues. V was clipped by 2 bases and J by 7 bases; unmatched bases: 10. The CDR3 sequence is CASSISYGTSVGTQYF. In DNA, the CDR3 is TGTGCCAGTAGTATATCCTACGGGACTAGCGTTGGGACCCAGTACTTC.

This clone was recorded once. V usage is TRBV5-3 and J usage is TRBJ1-1; TRBD1 might be the D (6 bases). TRBV5-3 is labeled an ORF, and its function is uncertain. Trimming took off 8 bases at V and 5 bases at J, with 22 bases between the two ends. This CDR3 has 15 residues. The CDR3 DNA follows: TGTGCCAGCAGCCAAGATCGCAGGGGCATTACTGAAGCTTTCTTT. Translating it yields CASSQDRRGITEAFF.

This sequence joins TRBV7-3 and TRBJ2-3, with a possible D match to TRBD2 (7 bases). The length of the CDR3 is 15 residues. V was pared by 4 bases and J by 4 bases, with 15 bases between. CDR1 is SGHTA, CDR2 FQGTGA, per germline. The CDR3 nucleotides are TGTGCCAGCAGCTCAAGGGGGGGGCAGGCAGATACGCAGTATTTT. Its translation is CASSSRGGQADTQYF.

The V gene is TRBV15, the J gene TRBJ2-2; 8 bases align to TRBD2. J lost 6 bases, V lost 0 bases, and 3 bases had no gene match. CDR3 size: 15 residues. The germline V gene has CDR1 LNHNV and CDR2 YYDKDF (reference sequence). The CDR3 loop is CATSRDRGRPGELFF. The CDR3 bases are TGTGCCACCAGCAGAGATCGCGGGAGGCCCGGGGAGCTGTTTTTT.

CDR3 region: CASSALAGDTQYF. The CDR3 DNA reads TGCGCCAGCAGTGCTCTAGCGGGAGATACGCAGTATTTT. This chain uses TRBV10-1 with TRBJ2-3; 8 nucleotides align to TRBD2. The germline V gene has CDR1 WNHNN and CDR2 SYGVQD (reference sequence). The trim removed 4 bases at V and 5 bases at J, leaving 2 bases unmatched. This CDR3 has 13 amino acids.

This chain links TRBV6-1 with TRBJ2-7; TRBD2 matches at 8 bases. Germline V lookup: CDR1 MNHNS, CDR2 SASEGT. V shed 4 bases, J shed 2 bases, and the junction held 1 base outside the gene matches. The length of the CDR3 is 13 residues. The CDR3 nucleotides are TGTGCCAGCAGTGCGACTAGCGCCTACGAGCAGTACGTC. This encodes CASSATSAYEQYV.

This chain connects TRBV19 to TRBJ2-2; 9 nucleotides match TRBD2. There are 17 residues in the CDR3. J lost 0 bases, V lost 3 bases, and 5 bases had no gene match. CDR1 is LNHDA and CDR2 is SQIVND in the germline V gene (reference sequence). The CDR3 DNA is TGTGCCAGTAGTATGCGGCTAGCGGGATCGAACACCGGGGAGCTGTTTTTT. This gives the protein CASSMRLAGSNTGELFF.

CDR3 amino acids: CASSLLQGAFSKNIQYF. CDR3 bases: TGTGCCAGCTCACTTTTACAGGGGGCATTCAGCAAAAACATTCAGTACTTC. The chain has TRBV18 and TRBJ2-4; 9 bases map to TRBD1. CDR3 length: 17 amino acids. The ends lost 4 bases at V and 3 bases at J; junction bases unmatched: 10. The germline V gene has CDR1 KGHSH and CDR2 LQKENI.

The chain uses TRBV25-1 and TRBJ2-2, with TRBD1 identical over 11 bases. The CDR3 loop spans 16 amino acids. Germline loops: CDR1 MGHDK, CDR2 SYGVNS. Trimming removed 2 bases from V and 6 bases from J; junction bases left unmatched: 5. The chain's CDR3 is CASSERGQGGAGELFF. CDR3 bases: TGTGCCAGCAGTGAACGGGGACAGGGGGGAGCCGGGGAGCTGTTTTTT.

The chain couples TRBV7-9 to TRBJ1-2, with no clear D. This CDR3 has 14 amino acids. Germline CDR1 SEHNR, CDR2 FQNEAQ (reference sequence). Deletions cut 4 bases from V and 6 bases from J, with 15 bases between. The CDR3 loop is CASSYAGMRDGYTF. The CDR3 DNA follows: TGTGCCAGCAGCTACGCGGGGATGAGGGATGGCTACACCTTC.

CDR3 nucleotide sequence: TGTGCCAGCAGCGTTCAGGATGGGTCTAACTATGGCTACACCTTC. Amino acids: CASSVQDGSNYGYTF. V and J are TRBV9 and TRBJ1-2; D not certain. CDR1 SGDLS and CDR2 YYNGEE come from the germline V gene. The V end was cut by 2 bases, the J end by 0 bases, with 11 bases between. This CDR3 contains 15 residues.

The chain links TRBV19 to TRBJ2-1, with 11 bases identical to TRBD2. Germline V gives CDR1 LNHDA, CDR2 SQIVND (reference sequence). The CDR3 length is 22 residues. The J segment lost 0 bases and the V segment lost 0 bases, leaving 16 bases of the junction unmatched. This CDR3 is CASSIDLVPGLAVQSSYNEQFF. CDR3 bases: TGTGCCAGTAGTATAGATCTGGTGCCGGGACTAGCGGTACAGAGCTCCTACAATGAGCAGTTCTTC.

This chain links TRBV7-3 with TRBJ2-1; 14 bases line up with TRBD2. V shed 4 bases, J shed 7 bases, and the junction held 6 bases outside the gene matches. This CDR3 region has 16 residues. Germline V gene data show CDR1 as SGHTA and CDR2 as FQGTGA. This chain's CDR3 is CASSSPGLAGGNEQFF. CDR3 nucleotide sequence: TGTGCCAGCAGCTCCCCCGGACTAGCGGGAGGTAATGAGCAGTTCTTC.

The gene calls are TRBV21-1 and TRBJ2-1; whether TRBD2, the table's D call, matches the DNA was not checked. TRBV21-1 is a pseudogene locus. The CDR3 length is 17 residues. The CDR3 coding sequence is TGTGCCAGCAGCAAAGGGGGACTAGCGGGAGGGCCCGGTGAGCAGTTCTTC. Its translation: CASSKGGLAGGPGEQFF.

The chain has TRBV19 and TRBJ1-2, with TRBD1 matching 7 bases. Losses at the gene ends were 1 base for V and 4 bases for J; bases not matched to a gene: 6. The germline CDR1 and CDR2 sequences are LNHDA and SQIVND (reference sequence). The CDR3 totals 15 residues. The CDR3 region is CASSIAGTVFYGYTF. The CDR3 DNA sequence: TGTGCCAGTAGTATAGCCGGGACAGTGTTCTATGGCTACACCTTC.